Listed here are 13 T cell receptor beta chains from one sample, sequenced in a study of blood T cell repertoires in COVID-19. Profiled with immunoSEQ multiplex PCR; TCRdb holds only in-frame clones, not every one. The table lists 50,000 to 75,000 clones, about 80% of them singletons. The sample comprised peripheral blood. Source of these receptors: a man older than 75 with active or convalescent COVID-19.

This chain uses TRBV19 with TRBJ2-3, with D possibly being TRBD2 (5 bases). The CDR3 covers 15 residues. V was clipped by 6 bases and J by 0 bases, with 13 bases between them. CDR1 and CDR2 from the germline V gene are LNHDA and SQIVND (reference sequence). CDR3 bases: TGTGCCAGTAGAAGCGGAACAGCTAGCACAGATACGCAGTATTTT. Translating gives CASRSGTASTDTQYF.

This clone was seen only once. The chain employs TRBV6-5 and TRBJ1-1, with D perhaps matching TRBD1 (6 bases). The germline V gene has CDR1 MNHEY and CDR2 SVGAGI. The V and J ends lost 7 bases and 6 bases respectively, with 21 bases between them. The CDR3 sequence is 15 residues long. The CDR3 DNA follows: TGTGCCAGCACCAGGGGAAGCGAGGTGGAGGCTGAAGCTTTCTTT. It translates to CASTRGSEVEAEAFF.

This clone was counted a few times. CDR3 in amino acids: CASSLRGNTEAFF. The CDR3 coding sequence is TGTGCCAGCAGCTTGAGAGGGAACACTGAAGCTTTCTTT. The rearrangement links TRBV5-6 to TRBJ1-1; the D is unclear. There are 13 residues in the CDR3. With 1 base removed from V and 1 base from J, the gap between germline ends came to 5 bases. The germline gives CDR1 SGHDT, CDR2 YYEEEE.

The rearrangement links TRBV18 to TRBJ2-3; 9 positions agree with TRBD1. Germline CDR1 reads KGHSH; CDR2 reads LQKENI. The J segment lost 1 base and the V segment lost 3 bases, leaving 5 bases of the junction unmatched. The length of the CDR3 is 16 residues. CDR3 loop: CASSPRRTGGTDTQYF. The DNA of the CDR3 is TGTGCCAGCTCACCTCGTCGGACAGGGGGCACAGATACGCAGTATTTT.

The table lists this clone with a count of one. This chain uses TRBV9 with TRBJ2-7; D remains ambiguous. Between the trimmed V and J ends, which lost 0 bases and 3 bases, there was a span of 13 bases. Germline CDR1 and CDR2: SGDLS and YYNGEE. This CDR3 has 15 residues. CDR3 region: CASSVEIGSFYEQYF. In DNA, the CDR3 is TGTGCCAGCAGCGTAGAAATCGGGTCCTTCTACGAGCAGTACTTC.

This chain joins TRBV6-5 and TRBJ2-7; D possibly corresponds to TRBD1 (5 bases). Trimming took 5 bases from V and 3 from J, leaving 8 bases between them. From germline, CDR1 is MNHEY and CDR2 SVGAGI. This CDR3 region has 12 residues. The CDR3 spells CASSPQGYEQYF. In DNA form, the CDR3 reads TGTGCCAGCAGTCCCCAGGGCTACGAGCAGTACTTC.

In its sample, this clone was seen a few times. This chain connects TRBV10-3 to TRBJ2-2, with a weak D call TRBD2 (5 bases). Germline V gives CDR1 ENHRY, CDR2 SYGVKD. The CDR3 has 14 residues. Trimming pared 7 bases from V and 2 bases from J, leaving 11 bases between. This chain's CDR3 is CAIKRAGNTGELFF. The DNA of the CDR3 is TGTGCCATCAAGAGGGCTGGCAACACCGGGGAGCTGTTTTTT.

This sequence joins TRBV18 and TRBJ2-2, with 14 bases identical to TRBD2. CDR1 is KGHSH, CDR2 LQKENI, per germline. The CDR3 runs 17 residues. J lost 5 bases, V lost 4 bases, and 6 bases had no gene match. DNA for the CDR3: TGTGCCAGCTCACAAACCGGGACTAGCGGGAGAACCGGGGAGCTGTTTTTT. Translated: CASSQTGTSGRTGELFF.

This chain links TRBV15 with TRBJ1-1; 11 bases match TRBD1. Germline V gene lookup returns CDR1 LNHNV and CDR2 YYDKDF (reference sequence). The J segment lost 7 bases and the V segment lost 3 bases, leaving 7 bases of the junction unmatched. The CDR3 length is 15 residues. CDR3 sequence reads: CATSSPGTGGFEAFF. The CDR3 coding sequence is TGTGCCACCAGCAGCCCCGGGACAGGGGGTTTTGAAGCTTTCTTT.

The chain links TRBV19 to TRBJ1-1; maybe TRBD1 (6 bases). The V end lost 3 bases, the J end lost 1 base, and 15 bases lay between the germline ends. CDR1 is LNHDA, CDR2 SQIVND, per germline (reference sequence). This CDR3 spans 16 amino acids. CDR3 in amino acids: CASSIFSDRPNTEAFF. The DNA of the CDR3 is TGTGCCAGTAGTATCTTCTCTGACAGGCCGAACACTGAAGCTTTCTTT.

The chain combines TRBV13 with TRBJ2-5; 9 bases align to TRBD2. Germline V gene lookup returns CDR1 PRHDT and CDR2 FYEKMQ (reference sequence). V shed 4 bases, J shed 0 bases, and the junction held 12 bases outside the gene matches. There are 18 residues in the CDR3. CDR3 sequence (DNA): TGTGCCAGCAGCTCCCCCTGGCGGAGCGGGAGGAACCAAGAGACCCAGTACTTC. This encodes CASSSPWRSGRNQETQYF.

The count of this clone is one. The gene calls are TRBV5-5 and TRBJ2-6, with D unclear. This CDR3 has 19 residues. The V gene lost 0 bases and the J gene lost 2 bases, with 18 bases spanning the gap. Per germline, CDR1 SGHKS and CDR2 YYEKEE (reference sequence). Here the CDR3 reads CASSLEVETGGPGANVLTF. Written as DNA, the CDR3 is TGTGCCAGCAGCTTGGAAGTGGAAACCGGTGGGCCTGGGGCCAACGTCCTGACTTTC.

The CDR3 bases are TGCAGCGTTGGGGGGGAAGACGGCTACACCTTC. Its protein product is CSVGGEDGYTF. The chain uses TRBV29-1 and TRBJ1-2; TRBD1 is a possible D gene (5 bases). Germline lookup yields CDR1 SQVTM and CDR2 ANQGSEA. The CDR3 loop spans 11 amino acids. Between the trimmed V and J ends, which lost 4 bases and 8 bases, there was a span of 11 bases.